Listed below are T cell receptor beta chains from one sample, sequenced in a study of patients and donors after allogeneic stem cell transplantation. MiXCR was run by TCRdb on the RT-PCR reads, yielding one entry per CDR3 protein. The table has 190,000 or so distinct CDR3 sequences, around two fifths seen once. Source material: blood, either unsorted or a sorted T cell fraction (not recorded which). These receptors were obtained from a human donor who was either an allogeneic HSCT recipient or a stem cell or donor lymphocyte infusion donor (not recorded which). It is not recorded whose cells these are; they may come from a transplant donor. CDR3s leave out the opening cysteine and the closing phenylalanine or tryptophan.

j_call v_call cdr3_aa
TRBJ1-6 TRBV28 ASGYRGGSPLH
TRBJ1-5 TRBV6-1 ASSEAEGVPGNQPQH
TRBJ2-1 TRBV27 ASSVSRGPLYNEQF
TRBJ1-1 TRBV6-5 ASSWAQETEAF
TRBJ2-1 TRBV7-9 ASSLALSANNEQF
TRBJ1-2 TRBV4-2 ASSQLGTGVTDGYT
TRBJ2-2 TRBV4-3 ASSHGASGGTGELF
TRBJ2-2 TRBV4-2 ASSREATGELF
TRBJ2-5 TRBV29-1 SVSRPVTGQETQY
TRBJ2-3 TRBV7-9 ASSSLLGAVGDTQY
TRBJ2-1 TRBV29-1 SVASGTRVEQF
TRBJ2-1 TRBV24-1 ATSDLVGQGSYEQF
TRBJ1-4 TRBV6-5 ASSMGGVANEKLF
TRBJ2-1 TRBV9 ASSPYLINEQF
TRBJ2-1 TRBV4-1 ASNQLGGLAAYEQF
TRBJ2-7 TRBV5-1 ASSLVVNSPGNEQY
TRBJ2-1 TRBV9 ASSVKGGNNEQF